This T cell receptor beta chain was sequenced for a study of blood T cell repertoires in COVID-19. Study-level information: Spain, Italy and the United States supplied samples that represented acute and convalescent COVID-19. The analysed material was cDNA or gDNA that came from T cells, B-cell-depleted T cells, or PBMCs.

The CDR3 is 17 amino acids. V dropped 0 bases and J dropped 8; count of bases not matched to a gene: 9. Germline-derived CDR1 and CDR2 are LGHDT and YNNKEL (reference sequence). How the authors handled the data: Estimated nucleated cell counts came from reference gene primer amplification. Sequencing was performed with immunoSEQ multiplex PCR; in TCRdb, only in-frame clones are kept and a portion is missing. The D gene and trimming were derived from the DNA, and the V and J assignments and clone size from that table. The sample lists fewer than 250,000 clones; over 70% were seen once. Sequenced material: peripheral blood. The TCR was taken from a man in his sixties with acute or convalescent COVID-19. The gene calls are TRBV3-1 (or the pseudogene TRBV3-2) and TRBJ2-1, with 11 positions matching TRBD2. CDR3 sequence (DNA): TGTGCCAGCAGCCAAGAGATAGAACTAGCGGGAGAAGATGAGCAGTTCTTC. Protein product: CASSQEIELAGEDEQFF.